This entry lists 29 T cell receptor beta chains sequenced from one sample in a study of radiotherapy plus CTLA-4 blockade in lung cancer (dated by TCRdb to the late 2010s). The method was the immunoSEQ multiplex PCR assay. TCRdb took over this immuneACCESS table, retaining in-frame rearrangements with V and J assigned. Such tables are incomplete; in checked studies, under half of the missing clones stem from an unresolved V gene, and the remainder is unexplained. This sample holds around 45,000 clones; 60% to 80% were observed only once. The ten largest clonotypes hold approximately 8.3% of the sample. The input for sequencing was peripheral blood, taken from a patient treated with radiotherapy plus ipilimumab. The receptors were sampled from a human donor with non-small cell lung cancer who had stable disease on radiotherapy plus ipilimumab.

The CDR3 sequence: CATRTGGVTDTQYF. The CDR3 region has the DNA TGTGCCACCCGGACAGGGGGGGTCACAGATACGCAGTATTTT. The chain joins TRBV10-3 to TRBJ2-3; 10 nucleotides match TRBD1. Germline CDR1 reads ENHRY; CDR2 reads SYGVKD. There are 14 residues in the CDR3. V lost 10 bases, J lost 2 bases, and 6 bases stayed unmatched.

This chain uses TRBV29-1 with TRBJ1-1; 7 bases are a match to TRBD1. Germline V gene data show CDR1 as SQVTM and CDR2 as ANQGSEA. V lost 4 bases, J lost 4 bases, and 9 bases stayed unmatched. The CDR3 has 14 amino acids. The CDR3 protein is CSVVSRGIITEAFF. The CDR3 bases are TGCAGCGTTGTCTCCAGGGGGATAATCACTGAAGCTTTCTTT.

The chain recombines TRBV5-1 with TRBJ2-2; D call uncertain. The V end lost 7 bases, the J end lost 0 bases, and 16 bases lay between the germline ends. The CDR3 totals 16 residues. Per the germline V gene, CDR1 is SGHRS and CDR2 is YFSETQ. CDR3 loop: CASRIWTASNTGELFF. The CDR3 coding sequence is TGCGCCAGCCGGATTTGGACGGCCTCGAACACCGGGGAGCTGTTTTTT.

In DNA, the CDR3 is TGTGCCAGCAGTGAGACTAGCGGGGGCACAGATACGCAGTATTTT. Translated, it gives CASSETSGGTDTQYF. The chain joins TRBV6-1 to TRBJ2-3; 11 bases are shared with TRBD2. V was clipped by 3 bases and J by 1 base; unmatched bases: 0. The germline V gene has CDR1 MNHNS and CDR2 SASEGT. The CDR3 is 15 residues long.

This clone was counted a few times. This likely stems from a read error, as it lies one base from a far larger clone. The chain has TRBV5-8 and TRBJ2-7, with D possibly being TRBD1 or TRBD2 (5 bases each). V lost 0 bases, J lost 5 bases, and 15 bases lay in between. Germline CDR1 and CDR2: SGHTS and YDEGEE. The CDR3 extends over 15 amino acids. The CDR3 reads CASSLAGTDVDEQYF. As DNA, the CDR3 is TGTGCCAGCAGCTTGGCCGGGACGGACGTAGACGAGCAGTACTTC.

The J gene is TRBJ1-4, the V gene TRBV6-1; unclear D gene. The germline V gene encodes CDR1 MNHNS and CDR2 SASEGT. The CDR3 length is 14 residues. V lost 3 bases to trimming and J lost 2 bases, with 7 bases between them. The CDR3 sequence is CASSEGSTNEKLFF. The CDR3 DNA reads TGTGCCAGCAGTGAGGGGTCCACTAATGAAAAACTGTTTTTT.

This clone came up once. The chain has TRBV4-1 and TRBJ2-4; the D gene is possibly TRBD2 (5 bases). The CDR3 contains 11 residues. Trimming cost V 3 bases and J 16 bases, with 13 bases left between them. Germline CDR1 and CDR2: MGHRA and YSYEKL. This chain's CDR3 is CASSHREATYF. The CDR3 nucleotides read TGCGCCAGCAGCCACCGGGAAGCGACCTACTTC.

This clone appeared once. CDR3 in DNA: TGTGCCAGCAATGACAGGAACTATGGCTACACCTTC. Its protein product is CASNDRNYGYTF. V gene TRBV2 combines with J gene TRBJ1-2; D is perhaps TRBD1 (6 bases). Germline V gives CDR1 SNHLY, CDR2 FYNNEI. Trimming cost V 7 bases and J 2 bases, with 8 bases left between them. The CDR3 has 12 residues.

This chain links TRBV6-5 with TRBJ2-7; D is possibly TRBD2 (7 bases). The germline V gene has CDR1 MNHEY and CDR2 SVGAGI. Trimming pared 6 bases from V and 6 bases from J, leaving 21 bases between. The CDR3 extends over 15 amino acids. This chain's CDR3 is CASRLGGVGTLEQYF. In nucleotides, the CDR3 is TGTGCCAGCAGACTAGGGGGGGTGGGGACTCTCGAGCAGTACTTC.

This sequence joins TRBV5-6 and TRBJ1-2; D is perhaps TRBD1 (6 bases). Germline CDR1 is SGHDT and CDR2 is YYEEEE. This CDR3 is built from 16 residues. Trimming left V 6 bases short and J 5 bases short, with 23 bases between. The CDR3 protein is CASTSISSRGGYGYTF. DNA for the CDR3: TGTGCCAGCACCTCAATAAGCTCCAGGGGAGGGTATGGCTACACCTTC.

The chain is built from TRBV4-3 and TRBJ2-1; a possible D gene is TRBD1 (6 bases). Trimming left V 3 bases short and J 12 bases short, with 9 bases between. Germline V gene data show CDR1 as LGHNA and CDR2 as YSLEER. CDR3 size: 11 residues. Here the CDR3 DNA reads TGCGCCAGCAGCCATGGGACAACGCAGTTCTTC. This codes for CASSHGTTQFF.

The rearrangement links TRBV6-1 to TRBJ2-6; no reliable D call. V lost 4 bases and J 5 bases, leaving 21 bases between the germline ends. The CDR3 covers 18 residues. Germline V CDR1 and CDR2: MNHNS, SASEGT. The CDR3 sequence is CASSVRSYAQSRANVLTF. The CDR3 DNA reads TGTGCCAGCAGTGTACGGAGCTATGCACAAAGTCGGGCCAACGTCCTGACTTTC.

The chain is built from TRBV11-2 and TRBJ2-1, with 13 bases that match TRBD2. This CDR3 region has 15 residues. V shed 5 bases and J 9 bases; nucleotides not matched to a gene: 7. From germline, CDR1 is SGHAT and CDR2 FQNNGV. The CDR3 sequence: CASSGGTSGDSEQFF. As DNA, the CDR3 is TGTGCCAGCAGCGGGGGGACTAGCGGGGATTCTGAGCAGTTCTTC.

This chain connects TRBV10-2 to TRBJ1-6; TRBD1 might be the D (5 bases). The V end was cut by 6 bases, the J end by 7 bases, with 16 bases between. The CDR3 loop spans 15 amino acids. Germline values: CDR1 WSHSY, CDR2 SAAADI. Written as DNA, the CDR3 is TGCGCCAGCAGGGACCTCCAGGGTGTGAATTCACCCCTCCACTTT. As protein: CASRDLQGVNSPLHF.

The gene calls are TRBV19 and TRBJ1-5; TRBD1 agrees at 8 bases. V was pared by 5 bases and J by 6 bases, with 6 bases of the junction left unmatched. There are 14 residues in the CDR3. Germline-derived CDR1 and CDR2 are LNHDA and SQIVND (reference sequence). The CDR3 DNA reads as TGTGCCAGTAGTCCGACAGGGGTAGGTCAGCCCCAGCATTTT. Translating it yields CASSPTGVGQPQHF.

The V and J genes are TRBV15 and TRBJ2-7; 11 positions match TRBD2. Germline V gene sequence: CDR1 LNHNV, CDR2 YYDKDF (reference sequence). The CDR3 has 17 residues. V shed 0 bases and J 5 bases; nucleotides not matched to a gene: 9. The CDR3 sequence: CATSRDLLAGGSHEQYV. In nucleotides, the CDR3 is TGTGCCACCAGCAGAGATCTGCTAGCGGGGGGATCCCACGAGCAGTACGTC.

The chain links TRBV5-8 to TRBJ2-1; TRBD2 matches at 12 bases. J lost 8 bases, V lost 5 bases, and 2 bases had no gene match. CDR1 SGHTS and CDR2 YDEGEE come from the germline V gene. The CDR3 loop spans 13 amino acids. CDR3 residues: CASRTSGGDEQFF. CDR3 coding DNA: TGTGCCAGCAGGACTAGCGGGGGCGATGAGCAGTTCTTC. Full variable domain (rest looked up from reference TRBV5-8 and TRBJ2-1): EAGVTQSPTHLIKTRGQQATLRCSPISGHTSVYWYQQALGLGLQFLLWYDEGEERNRGNFPPRFSGRQFPNYSSELNVNALELEDSALYLCASRTSGGDEQFFGPGTRLTVL.

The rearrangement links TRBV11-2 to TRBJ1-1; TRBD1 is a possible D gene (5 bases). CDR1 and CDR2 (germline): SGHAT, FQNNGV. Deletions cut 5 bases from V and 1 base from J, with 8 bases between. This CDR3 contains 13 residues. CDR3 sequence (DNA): TGTGCCAGCAGCCCAGGGTGGAACACTGAAGCTTTCTTT. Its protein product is CASSPGWNTEAFF. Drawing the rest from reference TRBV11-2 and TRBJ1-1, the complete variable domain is EAGVAQSPRYKIIEKRQSVAFWCNPISGHATLYWYQQILGQGPKLLIQFQNNGVVDDSQLPKDRFSAERLKGVDSTLKIQPAKLEDSAVYLCASSPGWNTEAFFGQGTRLTVV.

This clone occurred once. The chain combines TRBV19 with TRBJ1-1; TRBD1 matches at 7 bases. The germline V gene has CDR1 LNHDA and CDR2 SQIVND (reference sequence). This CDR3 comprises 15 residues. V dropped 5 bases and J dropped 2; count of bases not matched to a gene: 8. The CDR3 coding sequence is TGTGCCAGTAGTCTCAGGGGGAGGTCAAACACTGAAGCTTTCTTT. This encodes CASSLRGRSNTEAFF.

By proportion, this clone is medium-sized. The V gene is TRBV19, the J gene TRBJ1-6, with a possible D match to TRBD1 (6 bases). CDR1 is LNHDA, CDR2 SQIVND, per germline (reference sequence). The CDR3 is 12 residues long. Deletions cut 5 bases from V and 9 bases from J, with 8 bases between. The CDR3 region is CASSSGASPLHF. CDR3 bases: TGTGCCAGTAGTTCGGGGGCTTCACCCCTCCACTTT.

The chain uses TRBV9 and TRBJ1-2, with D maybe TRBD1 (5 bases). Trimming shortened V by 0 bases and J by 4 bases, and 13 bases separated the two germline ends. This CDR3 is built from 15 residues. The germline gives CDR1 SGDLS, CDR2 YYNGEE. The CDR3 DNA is TGTGCCAGCAGCGTAGAGGTCAGGGTGGGCTATGGCTACACCTTC. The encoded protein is CASSVEVRVGYGYTF.

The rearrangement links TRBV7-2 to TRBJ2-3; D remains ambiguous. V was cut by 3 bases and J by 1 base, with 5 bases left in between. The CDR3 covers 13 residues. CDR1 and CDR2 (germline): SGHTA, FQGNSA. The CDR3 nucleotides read TGTGCCAGCAGCTTCCTGCGCACAGATACGCAGTATTTT. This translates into CASSFLRTDTQYF.

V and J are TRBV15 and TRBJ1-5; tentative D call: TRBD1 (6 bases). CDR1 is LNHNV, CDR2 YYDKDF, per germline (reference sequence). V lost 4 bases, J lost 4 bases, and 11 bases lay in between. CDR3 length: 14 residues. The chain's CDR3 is CATSIGQINQPQHF. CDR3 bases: TGTGCCACCAGCATCGGACAGATTAATCAGCCCCAGCATTTT.

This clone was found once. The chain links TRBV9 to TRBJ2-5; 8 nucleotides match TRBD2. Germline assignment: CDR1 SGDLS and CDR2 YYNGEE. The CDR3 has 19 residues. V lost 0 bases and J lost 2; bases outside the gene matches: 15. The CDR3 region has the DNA TGTGCCAGCAGCGTAGCGGTATCGGGCAGCGGGGGAGGGCAAGAGACCCAGTACTTC. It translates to CASSVAVSGSGGGQETQYF.

CDR3 residues: CSAEGLNEQFF. The CDR3 DNA is TGCAGTGCGGAGGGTCTCAATGAGCAGTTCTTC. The gene calls are TRBV20-1 and TRBJ2-1; TRBD2 is a possible D gene (6 bases). The V and J ends lost 6 bases and 6 bases respectively, with 9 bases between them. In germline, CDR1 is DFQATT, CDR2 SNEGSKA (reference sequence). The CDR3 contains 11 residues.

The CDR3 spells CAISENKPQGFMNTEAFF. For the CDR3, the DNA is TGTGCCATCAGTGAGAATAAGCCCCAGGGTTTCATGAACACTGAAGCTTTCTTT. The chain is built from TRBV10-3 and TRBJ1-1, with a weak D call TRBD1 (5 bases). V lost 2 bases and J 0 bases, leaving 19 bases between the germline ends. The CDR3 totals 18 residues. Germline CDR1 ENHRY, CDR2 SYGVKD.

The DNA of the CDR3 is TGTGCCAGCAGCTCCAGACAGGGGGTCTGGGAGACCCAGTACTTC. It is translated as CASSSRQGVWETQYF. The chain is built from TRBV7-6 and TRBJ2-5; 9 bases line up with TRBD1. This CDR3 region has 15 residues. J gave up 5 bases and V 4 bases, and 8 bases lay outside the gene matches. Germline V CDR1 and CDR2: SGHVS, FNYEAQ.

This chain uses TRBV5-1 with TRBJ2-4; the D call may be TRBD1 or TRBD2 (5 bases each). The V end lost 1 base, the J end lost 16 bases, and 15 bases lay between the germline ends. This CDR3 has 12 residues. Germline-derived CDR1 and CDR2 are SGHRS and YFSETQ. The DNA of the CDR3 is TGCGCCAGCAGCTTGCAAGGGACCCTTCCATACTTC. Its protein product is CASSLQGTLPYF.

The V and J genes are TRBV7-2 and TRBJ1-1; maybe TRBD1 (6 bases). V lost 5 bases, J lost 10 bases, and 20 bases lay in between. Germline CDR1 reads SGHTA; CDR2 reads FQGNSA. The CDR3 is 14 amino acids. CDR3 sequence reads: CASSRTTLGGIAFF. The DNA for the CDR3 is TGTGCCAGCAGCCGAACCACGTTGGGGGGCATAGCTTTCTTT.